This TCR beta chain emerged from a study of T cell responses to AZD1222 COVID-19 vaccine. Study results and caveats: Nearly half of unique spike-specific TCRs reportedly avoided B.1.351 and B.1.1.7 mutated regions. Spike-specific TCR breadth rose after two AZD1222 doses, and depth rose as well. Baseline seropositivity occurred in only a handful of AZD1222 recipients.

The repertoire was sequenced with immunoSEQ multiplex PCR; TCRdb's copy has only in-frame clones and lacks some. The repertoire includes some 150,000 clones, about 93% of them detected once, and about 3.3% sits in the top ten. A word on this clone: Its specificity is not known.

Germline V CDR1 and CDR2: MNHEY, SMNVEV (reference sequence). V gave up 3 bases and J gave up 0 bases; unmatched junction bases: 7. This CDR3 contains 17 residues. Second doses were pooled across both intervals (about 4 or about 12 weeks). This material consisted of peripheral blood, taken 28 days after the second AZD1222 dose. The sequence came from an adult who received the AZD1222 COVID-19 vaccine. The rearrangement uses TRBV27 and TRBJ2-3; 9 nucleotides agree with TRBD2. This CDR3 reads CASSFVTSGSSTDTQYF. The CDR3 DNA reads as TGTGCCAGCAGTTTTGTTACTAGCGGGTCTAGCACAGATACGCAGTATTTT.